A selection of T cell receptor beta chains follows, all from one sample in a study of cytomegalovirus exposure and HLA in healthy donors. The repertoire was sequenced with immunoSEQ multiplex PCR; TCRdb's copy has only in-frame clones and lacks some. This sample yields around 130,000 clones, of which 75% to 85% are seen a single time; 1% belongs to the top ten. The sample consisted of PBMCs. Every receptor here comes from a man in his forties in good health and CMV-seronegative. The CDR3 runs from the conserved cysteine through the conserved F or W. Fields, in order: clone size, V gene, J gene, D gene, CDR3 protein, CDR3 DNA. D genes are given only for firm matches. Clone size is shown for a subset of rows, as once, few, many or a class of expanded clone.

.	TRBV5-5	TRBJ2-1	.	CASRSTGEHEQFF	TGTGCCAGCAGGTCGACGGGGGAACATGAGCAGTTCTTC
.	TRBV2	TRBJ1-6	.	CASSALTRGGFSPLHF	TGTGCCAGCAGTGCCCTGACCAGGGGAGGGTTCTCACCCCTCCACTTT
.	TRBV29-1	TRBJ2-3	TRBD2	CSVVGLAGGPDTQYF	TGCAGCGTTGTCGGACTAGCGGGAGGGCCGGATACGCAGTATTTT
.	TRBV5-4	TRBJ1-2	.	CASSLPNSNYGYTF	TGTGCCAGCAGCTTGCCCAACTCTAACTATGGCTACACCTTC
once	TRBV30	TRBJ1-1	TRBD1	CAWSETGRGVTEAFF	TGTGCCTGGAGCGAGACAGGGCGGGGAGTCACTGAAGCTTTCTTT
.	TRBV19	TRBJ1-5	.	CASSIQGLSNQPQHF	TGTGCCAGTAGTATTCAGGGGTTGAGCAATCAGCCCCAGCATTTT
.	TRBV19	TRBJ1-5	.	CASSIIGEGGSAQHF	TGTGCCAGTAGTATCATCGGGGAGGGTGGATCAGCCCAGCATTTT
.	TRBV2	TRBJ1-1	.	CASRYRDNTEAFF	TGTGCCAGCAGATACAGGGACAACACTGAAGCTTTCTTT
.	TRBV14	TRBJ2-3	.	CASSQPQDDSTDTQYF	TGTGCCAGCAGCCAGCCCCAGGATGATAGCACAGATACGCAGTATTTT
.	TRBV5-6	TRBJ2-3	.	CASSRPRGGWADTQYF	TGTGCCAGCAGCCGGCCTAGGGGGGGGTGGGCAGATACGCAGTATTTT
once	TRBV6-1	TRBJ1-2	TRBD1	CASSEAGTGGNYGYTF	TGTGCCAGCAGTGAAGCAGGGACAGGGGGAAACTATGGCTACACCTTC
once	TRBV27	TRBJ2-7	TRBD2	CASSLASGRAYEQYF	TGTGCCAGCAGTTTAGCTAGCGGGAGGGCCTACGAGCAGTACTTC
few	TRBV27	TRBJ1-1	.	CASSLSRGTGEAFF	TGTGCCAGCAGTTTATCACGGGGGACCGGTGAAGCTTTCTTT
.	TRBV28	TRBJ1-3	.	CASTSAGSFSGNTIYF	TGTGCCAGCACGAGCGCAGGGTCCTTCTCTGGAAACACCATATATTTT
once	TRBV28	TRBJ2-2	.	CASSEGVSGELFF	TGTGCCAGCAGCGAGGGGGTGTCCGGGGAGCTGTTTTTT
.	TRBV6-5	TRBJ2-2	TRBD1	CATRTGTGNTGELFF	TGTGCCACCCGAACCGGGACAGGGAACACCGGGGAGCTGTTTTTT
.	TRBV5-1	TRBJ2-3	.	CASAEPGDTQYF	TGCGCCAGCGCTGAGCCGGGGGATACGCAGTATTTT
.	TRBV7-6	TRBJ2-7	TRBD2	CASSTLAGDYEQYF	TGTGCCAGCAGCACCCTAGCGGGGGACTACGAGCAGTACTTC
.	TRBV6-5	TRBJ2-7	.	CASSLGRQGEQYF	TGTGCCAGCAGTTTAGGACGCCAGGGGGAGCAGTACTTC
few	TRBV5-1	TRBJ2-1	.	CASSFTGYNEQFF	TGCGCCAGCAGCTTCACAGGCTACAATGAGCAGTTCTTC
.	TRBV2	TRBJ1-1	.	CASSKGNMNTEAFF	TGTGCCAGCAGTAAGGGGAATATGAACACTGAAGCTTTCTTT
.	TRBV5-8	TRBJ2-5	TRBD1	CASSQGVRTGMEETQYF	TGTGCCAGCAGCCAGGGAGTGAGGACAGGGATGGAAGAGACCCAGTACTTC
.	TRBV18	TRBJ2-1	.	CASSPQEGRHEQFF	TGTGCCAGCTCACCCCAGGAGGGTCGACATGAGCAGTTCTTC
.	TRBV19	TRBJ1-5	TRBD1	CASSRTGEYNQPQHF	TGTGCCAGTAGTCGGACAGGAGAATATAATCAGCCCCAGCATTTT
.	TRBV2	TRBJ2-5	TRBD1	CASSEAGTGMKETQYF	TGTGCCAGCAGTGAAGCGGGGACAGGTATGAAGGAGACCCAGTACTTC
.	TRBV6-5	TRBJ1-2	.	CATRGPTDYGYTF	TGTGCCACCCGCGGCCCGACTGACTATGGCTACACCTTC
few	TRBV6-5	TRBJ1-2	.	CASSYGSREYGYTF	TGTGCCAGCAGTTACGGATCGAGGGAGTATGGCTACACCTTC
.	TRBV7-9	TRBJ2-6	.	CASSRSGANVLTF	TGTGCCAGCAGCCGCTCTGGGGCCAACGTCCTGACTTTC
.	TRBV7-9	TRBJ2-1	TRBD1	CASSSFRDRTYNEQFF	TGTGCCAGCAGCTCATTCCGGGACAGGACCTACAATGAGCAGTTCTTC
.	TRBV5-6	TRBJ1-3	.	CASSLVLGRSGNTIYF	TGTGCCAGCAGCTTGGTGTTGGGGCGCTCTGGAAACACCATATATTTT
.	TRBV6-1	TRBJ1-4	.	CASSEAGALNEKLFF	TGTGCCAGCAGTGAAGCGGGAGCCCTAAATGAAAAACTGTTTTTT
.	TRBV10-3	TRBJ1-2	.	CAISDGGAYGYTF	TGTGCCATCAGTGATGGGGGGGCCTATGGCTACACCTTC
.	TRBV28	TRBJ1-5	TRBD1	CASSPIDRVNQPQHF	TGTGCCAGCAGTCCAATAGACAGGGTAAATCAGCCCCAGCATTTT
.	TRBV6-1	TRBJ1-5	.	CASSPLIGNQPQHF	TGTGCCAGCAGTCCCCTCATCGGGAATCAGCCCCAGCATTTT
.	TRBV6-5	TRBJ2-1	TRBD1	CASRLTGGYNEQFF	TGTGCCAGCCGATTGACAGGGGGGTACAATGAGCAGTTCTTC
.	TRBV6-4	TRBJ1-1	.	CASSEREGTEAFF	TGTGCCAGCAGTGAGAGGGAGGGCACTGAAGCTTTCTTT
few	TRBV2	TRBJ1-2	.	CASSGRTVRDGYTF	TGTGCCAGCAGTGGGCGGACAGTCCGGGATGGCTACACCTTC
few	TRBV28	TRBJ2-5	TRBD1	CASRSQGAQEETQYF	TGTGCCAGCAGGAGTCAGGGGGCGCAGGAGGAGACCCAGTACTTC
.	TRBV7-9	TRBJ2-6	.	CASSLFGGPGANVLTF	TGTGCCAGCAGCTTATTTGGAGGGCCTGGGGCCAACGTCCTGACTTTC
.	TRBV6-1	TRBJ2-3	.	CASSELAVSTDTQYF	TGTGCCAGCAGTGAATTAGCGGTGAGCACAGATACGCAGTATTTT
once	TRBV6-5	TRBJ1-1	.	CASRTIRENTEAFF	TGTGCCAGCAGGACAATCAGGGAGAACACTGAAGCTTTCTTT
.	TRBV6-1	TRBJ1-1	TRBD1	CASSPDRGLYTEAFF	TGTGCCAGCAGCCCTGACAGGGGACTGTACACTGAAGCTTTCTTT
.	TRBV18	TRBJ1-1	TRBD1	CASSGGQSYTEAFF	TGTGCCAGCTCGGGGGGACAGTCCTACACTGAAGCTTTCTTT
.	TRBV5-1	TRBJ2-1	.	CASSPLMDSYNEQFF	TGCGCCAGCAGTCCCCTTATGGACAGCTACAATGAGCAGTTCTTC
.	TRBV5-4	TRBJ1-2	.	CASSLPQGSATYTF	TGTGCCAGCAGCCTTCCCCAGGGGTCTGCCACTTACACCTTC
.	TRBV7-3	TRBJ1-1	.	CASSLNRESEAFF	TGTGCCAGCAGCTTAAACAGGGAAAGTGAAGCTTTCTTT
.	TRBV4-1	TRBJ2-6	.	CASSQDSFGSGANVLTF	TGCGCCAGCAGCCAAGATAGTTTCGGCTCTGGGGCCAACGTCCTGACTTTC